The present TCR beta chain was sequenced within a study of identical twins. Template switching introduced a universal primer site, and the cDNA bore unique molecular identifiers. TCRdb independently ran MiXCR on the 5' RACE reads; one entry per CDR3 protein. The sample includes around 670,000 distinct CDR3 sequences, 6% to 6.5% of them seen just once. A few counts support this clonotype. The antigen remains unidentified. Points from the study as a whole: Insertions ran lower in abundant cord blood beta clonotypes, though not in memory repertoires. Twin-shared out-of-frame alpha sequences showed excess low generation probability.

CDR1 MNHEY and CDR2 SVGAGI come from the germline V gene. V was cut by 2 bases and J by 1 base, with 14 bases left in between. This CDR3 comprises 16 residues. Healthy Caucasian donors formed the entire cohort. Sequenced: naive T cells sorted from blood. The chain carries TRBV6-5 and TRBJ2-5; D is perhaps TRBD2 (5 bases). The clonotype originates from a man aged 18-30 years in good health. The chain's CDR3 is CASSYQSPGVQETQYF. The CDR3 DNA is TGTGCCAGCAGTTACCAATCTCCCGGGGTCCAAGAGACCCAGTACTTC.